These 22 T cell receptor beta chains were all obtained from the same sample, sequenced in a study of T-cell reconstitution after alpha-beta-depleted transplantation in children. Preparation of the TCRbeta library was carried out with unique molecular identifiers. TCRdb reprocessed the PCR reads via MiXCR and lists one record per CDR3 protein. Of some 590,000 distinct CDR3 sequences listed, 10% are singletons. The source material was PBMCs from the stem cell graft donor, sampled from the stem cell graft. Receptors were obtained from a human donor who donated a stem cell graft to a child with acute myeloid leukemia.

This clonotype was detected many times. The chain has TRBV9 and TRBJ1-1, with unresolved D. The V gene's germline CDR1 is SGDLS and CDR2 YYNGEE. With 0 bases removed from V and 1 base from J, the gap between germline ends came to 7 bases. This CDR3 comprises 14 residues. CDR3 loop: CASSVDLANTEAFF. The CDR3 DNA reads TGTGCCAGCAGCGTAGATCTAGCGAACACTGAAGCTTTCTTT.

The V and J genes are TRBV24-1 and TRBJ2-2; D is possibly TRBD2 (5 bases). This CDR3 has 17 residues. The germline V and J ends were trimmed by 2 bases and 1 base, with 13 bases remaining between them. Germline loops: CDR1 KGHDR, CDR2 SFDVKD. CDR3 DNA sequence: TGTGCCACCAGTGATTCTAAAGGACGGGGGAACACCGGGGAGCTGTTTTTT. It yields the protein CATSDSKGRGNTGELFF.

The rearrangement joins TRBV20-1 to TRBJ2-3; 7 nucleotides align to TRBD1. The V gene's germline CDR1 is DFQATT and CDR2 SNEGSKA (reference sequence). J gave up 3 bases and V 3 bases, and 9 bases lay outside the gene matches. The CDR3 sequence is 15 residues long. CDR3 bases: TGCAGTGCTAGTCACAGACAGGGAACGACAGATACGCAGTATTTT. Translating it yields CSASHRQGTTDTQYF.

This clonotype occurred many times. V and J are TRBV20-1 and TRBJ2-1; TRBD2 matches at 9 bases. The CDR3 is made up of 18 amino acids. Germline CDR1 DFQATT, CDR2 SNEGSKA (reference sequence). Trimming took 5 bases from V and 4 from J; bases not matched to a gene: 18. The DNA of the CDR3 is TGCAGTGCTTCGCCCCCGATTGCTAGCGGGGCCCAATACAATGAGCAGTTCTTC. Protein product: CSASPPIASGAQYNEQFF.

This chain joins TRBV30 and TRBJ1-5; 7 positions match TRBD1. This CDR3 has 13 residues. Trimming at V came to 5 bases and at J to 2 bases, leaving 3 bases not matched to a gene. Germline values: CDR1 GTSNPN, CDR2 SVGIG (reference sequence). The CDR3 nucleotides are TGTGCCTGGGAAGGACAGGGCAATCAGCCCCAGCATTTT. It encodes CAWEGQGNQPQHF.

This clonotype has just a few counts. The chain is built from TRBV15 and TRBJ2-3, with 7 bases matching TRBD1. The CDR3 sequence is 16 residues long. J was trimmed by 1 base and V by 3 bases; bases with no gene match: 7. Per germline, CDR1 LNHNV and CDR2 YYDKDF (reference sequence). CDR3 DNA: TGTGCCACCAGCAGGGGGACAGCTGCGGGCACAGATACGCAGTATTTT. This sequence encodes CATSRGTAAGTDTQYF.

This clonotype was recorded a few times. In nucleotides, the CDR3 is TGCAGTGCTAGGGACTTAAATCAGCCCCAGCATTTT. Translated, it gives CSARDLNQPQHF. V gene TRBV20-1 combines with J gene TRBJ1-5; unclear D gene. The CDR3 contains 12 residues. V lost 3 bases, J lost 4 bases, and 7 bases lay in between. The germline V gene has CDR1 DFQATT and CDR2 SNEGSKA (reference sequence).

In this sample, this clonotype turned up many times. The rearrangement uses TRBV6-2 or TRBV6-3 and TRBJ2-6; 7 bases fit TRBD1. This CDR3 has 16 amino acids. From germline, CDR1 is MNHEY and CDR2 SVGEGT. V shed 8 bases, J shed 0 bases, and the junction held 7 bases outside the gene matches. This CDR3 reads CASRDSLFSGANVLTF. CDR3 sequence (DNA): TGTGCCAGCCGGGACAGTCTTTTCTCTGGGGCCAACGTCCTGACTTTC.

There are a few counts of this clonotype. The V gene is TRBV27, the J gene TRBJ2-1; no firm D call. Trimming took 4 bases from V and 9 from J, leaving 13 bases between them. CDR3 size: 13 residues. From germline, CDR1 is MNHEY and CDR2 SMNVEV (reference sequence). The CDR3 nucleotides read TGTGCCAGCAGTTCGGACCTCGGCTTTGAGCAGTTCTTC. Encoded protein: CASSSDLGFEQFF.

This chain joins TRBV12-3 or TRBV12-4 and TRBJ2-7, with 12 positions matching TRBD2. V lost 4 bases to trimming and J lost 4 bases; unmatched junction nucleotides: 11. The CDR3 sequence is 17 residues long. Written as DNA, the CDR3 is TGTGCCAGCAGTTCGGGGCCACTAGCGGGAGGTCTTTACGAGCAGTACTTC. Translation: CASSSGPLAGGLYEQYF.

This clonotype was seen repeatedly, ten times or more. The chain joins TRBV28 to TRBJ2-1; 13 bases line up with TRBD2. Unmatched junction bases numbered 5, after V lost 1 base and J lost 8 bases. There are 16 residues in the CDR3. In germline, CDR1 is MDHEN, CDR2 SYDVKM. In nucleotides, the CDR3 is TGTGCCAGCAGTTTATTCTCCGGACTAGCGGGGGATGAGCAGTTCTTC. Protein product: CASSLFSGLAGDEQFF.

On this clonotype: Here the CDR3 omits its conserved ending phenylalanine or tryptophan, so a read error is the likely source. The chain is built from TRBV7-2 and TRBJ2-1; D is unclear. There are 14 residues in the CDR3. The V gene's germline CDR1 is SGHTA and CDR2 FQGNSA. Trimming took 2 bases from V and 3 from J, leaving 8 bases between them. CDR3 sequence reads: CASSLTRVYNEQFI. The CDR3 coding sequence is TGTGCCAGCAGCTTAACCCGGGTCTACAATGAGCAGTTCATC.

V is TRBV30 and J is TRBJ1-2; D is undetermined. V lost 4 bases and J lost 8, with 11 bases in between. The CDR3 totals 11 residues. In germline, CDR1 is GTSNPN, CDR2 SVGIG (reference sequence). In DNA form, the CDR3 reads TGTGCCTGGAATTTGAAAGACGGCTACACCTTC. It is translated as CAWNLKDGYTF.

The CDR3 protein is CAWKRQGGTGELFF. For the CDR3, the DNA is TGTGCCTGGAAGAGACAGGGTGGCACCGGGGAGCTGTTTTTT. The genes are TRBV30 and TRBJ2-2; 7 bases map to TRBD1. Germline CDR1 and CDR2: GTSNPN and SVGIG (reference sequence). The V and J ends lost 4 bases and 4 bases, in that order; junction bases with no gene match: 6. The CDR3 length is 14 residues.

At least ten counts were recorded for this clonotype. The rearrangement uses TRBV20-1 and TRBJ2-3; D uncertain. The CDR3 spans 16 residues. V lost 0 bases and J 2 bases, leaving 15 bases between the germline ends. The germline V gene encodes CDR1 DFQATT and CDR2 SNEGSKA (reference sequence). The CDR3 sequence: CSARDFRVPNTDTQYF. CDR3 bases: TGCAGTGCTAGAGATTTTCGGGTTCCTAACACAGATACGCAGTATTTT.

This clonotype showed up just a few times. The J gene is TRBJ2-7, the V gene TRBV19, with D perhaps matching TRBD1 (6 bases). The V and J ends lost 3 bases and 2 bases respectively, with 14 bases between them. There are 15 residues in the CDR3. Germline V gene sequence: CDR1 LNHDA, CDR2 SQIVND (reference sequence). As DNA, the CDR3 is TGTGCCAGTAGTATGGGGGCAGGGCTAACCTACGAGCAGTACTTC. It translates to CASSMGAGLTYEQYF.

This clonotype was counted once. This chain links TRBV3-1 with TRBJ2-7; 7 bases line up with TRBD2. The CDR3 consists of 17 residues. The germline V gene has CDR1 LGHDT and CDR2 YNNKEL (reference sequence). J lost 0 bases, V lost 1 base, and 9 bases had no gene match. Here the CDR3 DNA reads TGTGCCAGCAGCCAAGTTAGTGGGAGGGTCAGCTCCTACGAGCAGTACTTC. Its protein is CASSQVSGRVSSYEQYF.

The genes are TRBV10-3 and TRBJ2-1; TRBD2 might be the D (5 bases). V was pared by 3 bases and J by 5 bases, with 17 bases between. CDR1 is ENHRY, CDR2 SYGVKD, per germline. The CDR3 has 16 residues. The CDR3 DNA is TGTGCCATCAGTGACCCAGGAGGCCTACTTCACAATGAGCAGTTCTTC. Its protein product is CAISDPGGLLHNEQFF.

The chain couples TRBV4-3 to TRBJ2-1; 7 bases agree with TRBD2. CDR3 length: 16 residues. V lost 0 bases to trimming and J lost 8 bases; unmatched junction nucleotides: 10. Germline loops: CDR1 LGHNA, CDR2 YSLEER. This CDR3 is CASSQDGGGRSDEQFF. In nucleotides, the CDR3 is TGCGCCAGCAGCCAAGATGGTGGCGGGAGATCGGATGAGCAGTTCTTC.

V is TRBV29-1 and J is TRBJ2-5; the D call may be TRBD1 or TRBD2 (5 bases each). CDR3 size: 12 residues. CDR1 is SQVTM, CDR2 ANQGSEA, per germline. Trimming removed 4 bases from V and 4 bases from J, with 10 bases in between. CDR3: CSVGGARETQYF. CDR3 nucleotides: TGCAGCGTTGGAGGGGCGAGAGAGACCCAGTACTTC.

This clonotype turned up a few times. The gene calls are TRBV5-1 and TRBJ2-7, with D possibly matching TRBD1 (7 bases). CDR3 length equals 15 residues. V lost 5 bases and J lost 2, with 17 bases in between. From germline, CDR1 is SGHRS and CDR2 YFSETQ. DNA of the CDR3: TGCGCCAGCAGATCTGAGGCGGGACAGACCTACGAGCAGTACTTC. It codes for CASRSEAGQTYEQYF.

The table lists this clonotype with a few counts. This chain connects TRBV5-1 to TRBJ2-1; 10 nucleotides line up with TRBD2. V trimming: 4 bases; J trimming: 5 bases; junction bases outside the gene matches: 12. This CDR3 is built from 17 residues. CDR1 is SGHRS and CDR2 is YFSETQ in the germline V gene. The CDR3 loop reads CASSQTRELAGNNEQFF. The CDR3 DNA reads as TGCGCCAGCAGCCAGACTCGAGAACTAGCGGGGAACAATGAGCAGTTCTTC.